This entry features one T cell receptor (beta chain) sequence. No antigen is known for it. It has no much larger one-base neighbor in the sample; base qualities were not kept. V and J lose 7 bases and 2 bases, and a span of 18 bases separates them. The germline V gene encodes CDR1 MNHNY and CDR2 SVGAGI (reference sequence). The cysteine opens and the phenylalanine closes a CDR3 of 16 amino acids. Solely the CDR3 DNA is kept, with 48 bases framed from the first base. These data originate in a study of blood T cell repertoires in COVID-19 (dated by TCRdb to 2019 to 2021). Background for the entire study: Collaborator samples came from the United States, Italy and Spain and covered acute and convalescent phases of COVID-19. Deeply sampled blood TCRbeta repertoires from subjects exposed to, actively infected with, or recovered from COVID-19 were included in the dataset. The repertoires were released in a freely available public database meant as a resource for research on the immune response to SARS-CoV-2. The samples were drawn from two sources: the first 160 participants of the ongoing ImmuneRACE study, and 1,000 to 1,500 subjects contributed by 6 global collaborators. The sample metadata nearly always contained a de-identified subject ID, COVID-19 status, age in years and sex. Where available, HLA class I and class II types were taken from metadata supplied by the sample provider and were not determined by assay-based typing. The prospective study material was composed of cDNA or gDNA derived from T cells, B-cell-depleted T cells, or PBMCs.

The immunoSEQ Assay, a bias-controlled multiplex PCR, was used to amplify TCRbeta CDR3 regions from genomic DNA. As for how the authors treated the data: Within the assay, amplification of reference gene primers was used to estimate how many nucleated cells each sample contained. Sequence reads were collapsed and filtered to measure the absolute abundance of every unique TCRbeta CDR3 rearrangement. For each sample, productive Simpson clonality was calculated as the square root of Simpson's diversity index over productive rearrangements. Here the immuneACCESS table is served through TCRdb, limited to in-frame sequences with V and J called. Missing clones are a known gap in these copies; in checked studies unresolved V genes cover under half, and the rest lacks a known reason. D and trimming come from the DNA, and the V and J calls and clone size come from that table. This sample is represented by 200,000 to 250,000 clones; more than 75% of them were singletons. Of the sample, approximately 3% falls within the top ten clones.

Broader findings and caveats from the paper: How much clinical and demographic metadata was included differed by source and by participant, and the metadata was provided uncurated.

The collaborating institutions used their own protocols to collect whole blood in K2EDTA tubes. For TCRbeta analysis, collaborator samples were shipped as frozen whole blood, as isolated PBMCs, or as DNA extracted from either sample type. The specimen was peripheral blood. The chain was built from TRBV6-6 and TRBJ1-5, and perhaps TRBD1 as D gene, on 6 matching bases. This sequence originates from a man aged 55-75 years with acute or convalescent COVID-19. The CDR3 reads as follows: CASNPRLQGGNQPQHF. The DNA reads TGTGCCAGCAACCCCAGGTTACAGGGAGGCAATCAGCCCCAGCATTTT.